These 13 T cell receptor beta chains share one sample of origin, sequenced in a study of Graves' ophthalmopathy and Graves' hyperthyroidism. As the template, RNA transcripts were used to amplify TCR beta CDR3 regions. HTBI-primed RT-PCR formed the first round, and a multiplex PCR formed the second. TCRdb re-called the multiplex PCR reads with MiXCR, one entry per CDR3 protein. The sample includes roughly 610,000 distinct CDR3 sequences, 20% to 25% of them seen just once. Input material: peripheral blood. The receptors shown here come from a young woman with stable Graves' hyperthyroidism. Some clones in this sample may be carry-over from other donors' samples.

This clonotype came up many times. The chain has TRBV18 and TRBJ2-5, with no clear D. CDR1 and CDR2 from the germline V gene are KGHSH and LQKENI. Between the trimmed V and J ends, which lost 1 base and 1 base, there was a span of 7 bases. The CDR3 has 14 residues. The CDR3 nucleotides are TGTGCCAGCTCACCACAAGGGCTCCAAGAGACCCAGTACTTC. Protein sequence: CASSPQGLQETQYF.

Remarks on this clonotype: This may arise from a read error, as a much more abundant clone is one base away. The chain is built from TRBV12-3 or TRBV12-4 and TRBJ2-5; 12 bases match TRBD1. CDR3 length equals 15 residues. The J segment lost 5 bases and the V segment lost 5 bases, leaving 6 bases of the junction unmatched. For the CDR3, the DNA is TGTGCCAGCAGTCCTCGGGACAGGGGGCGGGAGACCCAGTACTTC. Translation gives CASSPRDRGRETQYF.

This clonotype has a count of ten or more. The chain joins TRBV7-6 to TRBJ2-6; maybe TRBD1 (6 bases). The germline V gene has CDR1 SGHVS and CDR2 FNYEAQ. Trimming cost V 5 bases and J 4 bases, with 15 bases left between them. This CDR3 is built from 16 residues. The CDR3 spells CASSPTGRGGANVLTF. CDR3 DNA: TGTGCCAGCAGCCCCACAGGGCGAGGAGGGGCCAACGTCCTGACTTTC.

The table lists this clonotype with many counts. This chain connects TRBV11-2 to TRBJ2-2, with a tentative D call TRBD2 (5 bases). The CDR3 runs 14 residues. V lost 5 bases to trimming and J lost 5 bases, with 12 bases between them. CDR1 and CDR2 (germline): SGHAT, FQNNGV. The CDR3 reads CASSPERQTGELFF. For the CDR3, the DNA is TGTGCCAGCAGCCCGGAGCGGCAGACCGGGGAGCTGTTTTTT.

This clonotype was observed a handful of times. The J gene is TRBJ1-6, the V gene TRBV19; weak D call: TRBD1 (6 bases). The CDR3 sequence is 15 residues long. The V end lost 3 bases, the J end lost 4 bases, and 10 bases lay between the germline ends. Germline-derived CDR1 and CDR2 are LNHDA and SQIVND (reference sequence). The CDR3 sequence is CASSIRGAYNSPLHF. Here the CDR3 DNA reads TGTGCCAGTAGTATTCGGGGGGCTTATAATTCACCCCTCCACTTT. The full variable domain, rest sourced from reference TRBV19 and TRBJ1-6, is DGGITQSPKYLFRKEGQNVTLSCEQNLNHDAMYWYRQDPGQGLRLIYYSQIVNDFQKGDIAEGYSVSREKKESFPLTVTSAQKNPTAFYLCASSIRGAYNSPLHFGNGTRLTVT.

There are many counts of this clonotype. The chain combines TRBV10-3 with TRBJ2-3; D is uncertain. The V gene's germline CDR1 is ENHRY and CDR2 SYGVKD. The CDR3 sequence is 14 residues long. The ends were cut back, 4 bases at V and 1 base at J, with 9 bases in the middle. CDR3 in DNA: TGTGCCATCAGTGCCACGCGAGGCACAGATACGCAGTATTTT. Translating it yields CAISATRGTDTQYF.

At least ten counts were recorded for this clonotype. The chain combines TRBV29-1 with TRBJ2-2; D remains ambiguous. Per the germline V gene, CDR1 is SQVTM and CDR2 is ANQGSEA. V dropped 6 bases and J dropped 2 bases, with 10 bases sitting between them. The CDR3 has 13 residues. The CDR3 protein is CSVKGRNTGELFF. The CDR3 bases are TGCAGCGTAAAGGGCCGAAACACCGGGGAGCTGTTTTTT.

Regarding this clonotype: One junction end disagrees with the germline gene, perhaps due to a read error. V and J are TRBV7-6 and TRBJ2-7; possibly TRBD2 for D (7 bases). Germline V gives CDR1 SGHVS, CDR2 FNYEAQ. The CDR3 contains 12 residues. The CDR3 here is CASSHREGEQYF. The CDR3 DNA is TGTGCCAGCAGCCACAGGGAGGGCGAGCAGTATTTC.

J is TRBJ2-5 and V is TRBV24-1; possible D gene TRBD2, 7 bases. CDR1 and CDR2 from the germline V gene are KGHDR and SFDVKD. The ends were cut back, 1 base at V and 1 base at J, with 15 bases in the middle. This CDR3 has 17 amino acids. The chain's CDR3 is CATSDLRAGALQETQYF. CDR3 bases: TGTGCCACCAGTGATTTACGGGCGGGGGCCCTCCAAGAGACCCAGTACTTC.

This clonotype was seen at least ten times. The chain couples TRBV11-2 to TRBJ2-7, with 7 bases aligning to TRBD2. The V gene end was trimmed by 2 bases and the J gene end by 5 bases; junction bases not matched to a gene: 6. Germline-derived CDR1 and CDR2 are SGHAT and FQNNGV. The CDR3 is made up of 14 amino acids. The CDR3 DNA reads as TGTGCCAGCAGCTTAATTAGCGGGTCTCACGAGCAGTACTTC. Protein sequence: CASSLISGSHEQYF.

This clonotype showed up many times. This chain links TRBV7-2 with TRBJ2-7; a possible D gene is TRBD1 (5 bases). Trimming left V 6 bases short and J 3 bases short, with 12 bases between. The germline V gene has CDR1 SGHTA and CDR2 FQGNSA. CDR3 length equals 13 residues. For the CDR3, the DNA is TGTGCCAGCAGTTTCCTTCAGGGCTACGAGCAGTACTTC. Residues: CASSFLQGYEQYF. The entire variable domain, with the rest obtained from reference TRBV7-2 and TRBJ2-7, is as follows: GAGVSQSPSNKVTEKGKDVELRCDPISGHTALYWYRQSLGQGLEFLIYFQGNSAPDKSGLPSDRFSAERTGGSVSTLTIQRTQQEDSAVYLCASSFLQGYEQYFGPGTRLTVT.

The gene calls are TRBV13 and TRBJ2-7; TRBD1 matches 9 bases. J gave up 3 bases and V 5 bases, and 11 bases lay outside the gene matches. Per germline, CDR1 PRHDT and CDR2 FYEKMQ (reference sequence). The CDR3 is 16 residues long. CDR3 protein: CASSPMGQGGYYEQYF. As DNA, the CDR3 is TGTGCCAGCAGCCCCATGGGACAGGGAGGCTACTACGAGCAGTACTTC.

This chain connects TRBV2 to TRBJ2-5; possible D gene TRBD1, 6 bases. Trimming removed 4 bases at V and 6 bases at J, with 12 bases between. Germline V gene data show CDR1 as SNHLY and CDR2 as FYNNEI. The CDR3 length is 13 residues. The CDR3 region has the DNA TGTGCCAGCAGTGGACAGGTCGAGCAGACCCAGTACTTC. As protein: CASSGQVEQTQYF.